The 8 T cell receptor beta chains given below trace back to one sample, sequenced in a study of response to subunit inactivated influenza vaccine. A single record per CDR3 protein comes from TCRdb applying MiXCR to the RT-PCR reads. The sample has about 570,000 distinct CDR3 sequences, over 9% seen once. The sample was also linked to a second study, of T cells expressing NK-cell markers. That publication notes: The authors generated TCR beta cDNA through 5'RACE template switching with UMIs.

The specimen was PBMCs from blood, collected on the day of vaccination. The receptors derive from a man between 45 and 60 years old who received an inactivated influenza vaccine.

This clonotype showed up many times. The chain employs TRBV25-1 and TRBJ1-1; TRBD1 might be the D (6 bases). The CDR3 runs 13 residues. Trimming stripped 2 bases from V and 10 bases from J, with 14 bases between. CDR1 is MGHDK and CDR2 is SYGVNS in the germline V gene. The DNA for the CDR3 is TGTGCCAGCAGTGAAGTAGGGGGGGGGCGAGCTTTCTTT. The encoded protein is CASSEVGGGRAFF.

Only a few counts were recorded for this clonotype. V gene TRBV10-3 combines with J gene TRBJ2-2, with 7 bases aligning to TRBD1. Looked up from germline, CDR1 is ENHRY and CDR2 is SYGVKD. V was pared by 6 bases and J by 2 bases, with 15 bases of the junction left unmatched. The CDR3 runs 18 residues. The CDR3 loop reads CAIRQQGLGTYNTGELFF. CDR3 coding DNA: TGTGCCATCAGACAACAGGGGTTGGGAACTTATAACACCGGGGAGCTGTTTTTT.

There are many counts of this clonotype. The CDR3 here is CSVVRPSGSNEQFF. The CDR3 region has the DNA TGCAGCGTTGTAAGGCCTAGCGGGAGCAATGAGCAGTTCTTC. The V and J genes are TRBV29-1 and TRBJ2-1; 10 bases align to TRBD2. V dropped 4 bases and J dropped 6; count of bases not matched to a gene: 6. The CDR3 loop spans 14 amino acids. Germline V lookup: CDR1 SQVTM, CDR2 ANQGSEA.

This clonotype was counted only a few times. V gene TRBV20-1 combines with J gene TRBJ2-7; TRBD2 agrees at 12 bases. This CDR3 spans 15 amino acids. The ends lost 1 base at V and 4 bases at J; junction bases unmatched: 5. The germline V gene has CDR1 DFQATT and CDR2 SNEGSKA (reference sequence). The CDR3 DNA reads TGCAGTGCTAGAGCCCTAGCGGGAGGGTCTTACGAGCAGTACTTC. Protein: CSARALAGGSYEQYF.

This clonotype showed up just a few times. V is TRBV28 and J is TRBJ1-6; no clear D gene. Germline assignment: CDR1 MDHEN and CDR2 SYDVKM. The CDR3 extends over 16 amino acids. V lost 2 bases and J 0 bases, leaving 8 bases between the germline ends. CDR3 coding DNA: TGTGCCAGCAGTTTAATCTCTTTCTCCTATAATTCACCCCTCCACTTT. Protein: CASSLISFSYNSPLHF.

The CDR3 spells CASSLGTSGKTQYF. The CDR3 bases are TGTGCCAGCAGTTTAGGGACTAGCGGGAAGACCCAGTACTTC. This sequence joins TRBV12-3 or TRBV12-4 and TRBJ2-5, with 12 bases fitting TRBD2. The CDR3 extends over 14 amino acids. With 1 base clipped from V and 6 bases from J, the junction kept 0 bases outside the gene matches.

This CDR3 is CASTALGVLNEQYF. In DNA form, the CDR3 reads TGTGCCAGCACCGCTTTGGGGGTCTTAAACGAGCAGTACTTC. The chain joins TRBV27 to TRBJ2-7; D tentatively fits TRBD1 or TRBD2 (5 bases each). This CDR3 is 14 amino acids long. Germline V gene data show CDR1 as MNHEY and CDR2 as SMNVEV (reference sequence). V gave up 7 bases and J gave up 5 bases, with 18 bases separating them.

V and J are TRBV28 and TRBJ2-7; D tentatively reads TRBD1 or TRBD2 (5 bases each). Germline lookup yields CDR1 MDHEN and CDR2 SYDVKM. With 5 bases removed from V and 2 bases from J, the gap between germline ends came to 16 bases. This CDR3 has 15 residues. The CDR3 DNA sequence: TGTGCCAGCAGTCCCCCGAGGGGCAGGCCCTACGAGCAGTACTTC. Its protein is CASSPPRGRPYEQYF. The entire variable domain, with the rest obtained from reference TRBV28 and TRBJ2-7, is as follows: DVKVTQSSRYLVKRTGEKVFLECVQDMDHENMFWYRQDPGLGLRLIYFSYDVKMKEKGDIPEGYSVSREKKERFSLILESASTNQTSMYLCASSPPRGRPYEQYFGPGTRLTVT.